The source of this T cell receptor beta chain is a study of T cells in Graves' hyperthyroidism and ophthalmopathy. RNA transcripts provided the source from which TCR beta CDR3 regions were amplified. HTBI primers were employed in a first-round RT-PCR of the TCR CDR3. TCRdb recomputed calls from the multiplex PCR reads with MiXCR, one row per CDR3 protein. Of around 500,000 distinct CDR3 sequences in the sample, about 15% were seen once. Study observations and caveats: Separation of ophthalmopathy from stable hyperthyroidism was achieved by a 13 V-J model. Appearing also in blood were most of the thyroid clonotypes expanded above 0.001.

The V gene's germline CDR1 is LNHDA and CDR2 SQIVND (reference sequence). The CDR3 is 13 residues long. The V end was cut by 4 bases, the J end by 6 bases, with 12 bases between. Hyperthyroidism in the patients, aged 18 to 65, was newly diagnosed and under 2 months in duration. Every diagnosis used clinical symptoms, serum thyroxine and TRAb, thyroid ultrasound and orbital computed tomography. Worth noting for this clonotype: Its antigen is still unknown.

This receptor was identified in a woman between 35 and 50 years old with Graves' hyperthyroidism. Sequences were obtained from blood. J is TRBJ1-1 and V is TRBV19, with D maybe TRBD1 (5 bases). The CDR3 bases are TGTGCCAGTAGTACCACTTGGGACGCTGAAGCTTTCTTT. Translation: CASSTTWDAEAFF.